This entry concerns a single T cell receptor (beta chain). As yet, its antigen is unknown. The data were produced by immunoSEQ multiplex PCR, yet TCRdb's version contains in-frame clones alone and is incomplete. The sample shows 520,000 or so clones, 75% to 85% of them seen only once. Unsorted material relied on about 90 million PBMCs as the source of genomic DNA. CDR3 length equals 13 residues. V dropped 0 bases and J dropped 7; count of bases not matched to a gene: 0. Germline-derived CDR1 and CDR2 are SGHDT and YYEEEE. These data originate in a study of shared clonotypes between healthy human individuals. Study-wide findings and caveats: What limited the represented genetic and exposure-history diversity was the small number of donors.

The source of this sequence is a woman aged 40 to 49 in good health. Some clones in this sample may be carry-over from other donors' samples. The gene calls are TRBV5-6 and TRBJ2-7, with TRBD2 matching 11 bases. Material: PBMCs. The CDR3 DNA reads TGTGCCAGCAGCTTGGGACTAGCGGGGGAGCAGTACTTC. This encodes CASSLGLAGEQYF.